This TCR beta chain derives from a study of response to subunit inactivated influenza vaccine. There are a few counts of this clonotype. A single record per CDR3 protein comes from TCRdb applying MiXCR to the RT-PCR reads. The table records some 570,000 distinct CDR3 sequences, about 10% of them present only once. Germline loops: CDR1 SGDLS, CDR2 YYNGEE. The length of the CDR3 is 13 residues. V lost 1 base, J lost 7 bases, and 9 bases lay in between. These records were also assigned to another study, of T cells expressing NK-cell markers. That paper adds: Researchers built TCR beta cDNA using 5'RACE template switching with UMIs. Researchers got TCR beta repertoires out of sorted CD3+CD56+NKG2C+, CD3+CD56+NKG2C- and CD3+CD56-NKG2C+ T cells. Sequenced donors, eight in total, included seven who were HCMV-seropositive and one who was seronegative. Clarity on HCMV specificity was lacking for the expanded NKG2C+ T cell clones.

The V gene is TRBV9, the J gene TRBJ2-1; the D gene is possibly TRBD2 (6 bases). This receptor was obtained from a man in his forties or fifties who received an inactivated influenza vaccine. The sample here was PBMCs from blood, taken on the day of vaccination. The CDR3 bases are TGTGCCAGCAGCGTATATGGGGGGAATGAGCAGTTCTTC. It yields the protein CASSVYGGNEQFF.